This TCR beta chain comes out of a study of human T cells and chemical hapten exposure. Study overall: Small volume differences among pooled libraries mainly caused per-sample TCR yield variation.

This clonotype was seen a handful of times. TCRdb recomputed calls from the RACE reads with MiXCR, one row per CDR3 protein. The top ten hold about 5.4% of the sample, which has about 400,000 distinct CDR3 sequences, roughly 6.3% seen once. Time point noted: patch test 2, 6 weeks after DPC sensitization. This sample's treatment: therapeutic diphenylcyclopropenone sensitization with weekly scalp DPC. The material sequenced was whole blood, taken in connection with sensitization to the hapten diphenylcyclopropenone (DPC). This TCR derives from a woman aged 18-35 years with alopecia areata. Some clones in this sample may be carry-over from other donors' samples.

The CDR3 here is CSAPEAGYSGGVEQFF. In DNA, the CDR3 is TGCAGTGCCCCGGAGGCGGGGTATAGTGGCGGCGTAGAGCAGTTCTTC. This chain joins TRBV20-1 and TRBJ2-1, with D possibly TRBD2 on 6 matching bases. V was clipped by 6 bases and J by 10 bases, with 28 bases between them. This CDR3 is built from 16 residues. In germline, CDR1 is DFQATT, CDR2 SNEGSKA (reference sequence).